This T cell receptor beta chain was recorded in a study of CD8+ T cells in alopecia areata. In the study overall: Treatment of the treated patients consisted of oral tofacitinib, 5 to 10 mg twice daily.

Findings and limits, study-wide: In lesional scalp, particularly from alopecia totalis/universalis, clonality was higher than in normal scalp.

For this clone: Its antigen is unidentified.

V shed 2 bases and J shed 3 bases, with 4 bases lying between them. Germline CDR1 and CDR2: GTSNPN and SVGIG (reference sequence). The CDR3 length is 11 residues. Researchers picked out CD4+ and CD8+ T cells from PBMCs by sorting. Extracted from the samples, RNA was reverse transcribed into cDNA to serve as the sequencing template. Data came from immunoSEQ multiplex PCR; TCRdb stores just in-frame clones and leaves some out. There are around 250,000 clones in the sample; roughly two thirds occur only once, and under 1.5% lies in the top ten. The source was CD4+ T cells sorted from blood, collected at week 0. The clonotype comes from a human donor with alopecia areata. The chain recombines TRBV30 with TRBJ2-5; D uncertain. The CDR3 DNA is TGTGCCTGGAGTCCAGAAGAGACCCAGTACTTC. Protein product: CAWSPEETQYF.